This is a list of T cell receptor beta chains from one sample in a study of blood T cells in healthy people across ages. TCRdb re-analysed the 5' RACE reads in MiXCR, keeping a single row per CDR3 protein. The table has roughly 720,000 distinct CDR3 sequences, approximately 55% seen once. Sequencing was done on a sample of blood. The receptors were sampled from a man older than 75 in good health. The conserved cysteine and the conserved F or W are not part of the CDR3 here.

j_call v_call cdr3_aa
TRBJ2-3 TRBV24-1 ATSDQNTDTQY
TRBJ2-1 TRBV20-1 SARVAGGLGEQF
TRBJ2-7 TRBV27 ASRPGSGTYEQY
TRBJ2-7 TRBV15 ATSRDRYRTNEQY
TRBJ2-7 TRBV20-1 SASSGRIYEQY
TRBJ2-5 TRBV7-2 ASSFVNRGRETQY
. TRBV29-1 SAWGLGGAEQY
TRBJ2-5 TRBV7-2 ASSPDRGQETQY
TRBJ2-1 TRBV7-9 ASSLEGGRAVDEQF
TRBJ1-2 TRBV6-2/TRBV6-3 ASREQGRDGYT
TRBJ2-1 TRBV20-1 SARDRMGTSSYNEQF
TRBJ1-3 TRBV20-1 SANPWEDSENTIY
TRBJ2-1 TRBV5-5 ASSLLFTSGSYNEQF
TRBJ2-7 TRBV4-1 ASSQEAGLAGPY
TRBJ2-1 TRBV20-1 SARDNGGITYNEQF
TRBJ2-5 TRBV5-1 ASSSTGQASRETQY
TRBJ1-6 TRBV20-1 SAPRRVGNSPLH
TRBJ2-7 TRBV12-3/TRBV12-4 ASEAIRDTPYEQY
TRBJ2-5 TRBV11-2 ASSSSSRGETQY
TRBJ2-2 TRBV29-1 SARAGWAGELF
TRBJ2-7 TRBV7-9 ASSTDRGTEQY
TRBJ2-3 TRBV10-1 ASSVSGVEHRYAY
TRBJ2-1 TRBV29-1 SVRGLGGSNEQF
TRBJ2-7 TRBV3-1 ASSQERRSKY
TRBJ2-1 TRBV27 ASSLVTLAGSYNEQF
TRBJ1-2 TRBV7-9 ASSLGQGSSHGYT
. TRBV5-1 ASSLEGQAETQY
TRBJ2-5 TRBV3-1 ASNPRTSGEGKTQY
TRBJ2-3 TRBV6-5 ASSYSPPGVGDTQY
TRBJ2-3 TRBV7-8 ASSLGHGRYAY
TRBJ2-7 TRBV5-1 ASSLALSYEQY
TRBJ2-3 TRBV5-1 ASSSRPGSDTQY
TRBJ1-6 TRBV20-1 SASRPSHYNSPLH
TRBJ2-5 TRBV5-1 ASSSTGGRETQY
TRBJ2-7 TRBV28 ASSFPPTWRGSYEQY
TRBJ2-3 TRBV12-3/TRBV12-4 ASSDGIVSADTQY
TRBJ2-5 TRBV28 ASSPPGEGPQETPY
TRBJ2-1 TRBV24-1 ATSDYRGGTYNEQF
TRBJ2-5 TRBV27 ASSSLLAGGVQETQY
TRBJ1-2 TRBV12-3/TRBV12-4 ASTARKRVNYGYT
TRBJ2-7 TRBV7-2 ASSFRGEWSHEQY
. TRBV4-1 ASSQVPDSYEQY
TRBJ2-7 TRBV3-1 ASSQAIAGGTGQY
TRBJ2-7 TRBV29-1 SVGGLAGYEQY
TRBJ2-1 TRBV11-2 ASSLVGTRPNNEQF
TRBJ2-1 TRBV7-2 ASSRTRSRDEQF
TRBJ1-5 TRBV24-1 ATSDSREQPQH
TRBJ1-2 TRBV6-1 ASSESATTDLIPGGYT
TRBJ2-1 TRBV3-1 ASSLGTSVGEQF
TRBJ2-3 TRBV11-2 ASSLLAGAPGRYAY
TRBJ1-1 TRBV10-2 ASTEGGARTEAF
TRBJ1-2 TRBV24-1 ATQDGGLGYT
TRBJ2-3 TRBV5-1 ASSRDDGSTDTQY
TRBJ2-7 TRBV28 ASSPPLRAYEQY
. TRBV7-9 ASSLYPTDGRDEQY